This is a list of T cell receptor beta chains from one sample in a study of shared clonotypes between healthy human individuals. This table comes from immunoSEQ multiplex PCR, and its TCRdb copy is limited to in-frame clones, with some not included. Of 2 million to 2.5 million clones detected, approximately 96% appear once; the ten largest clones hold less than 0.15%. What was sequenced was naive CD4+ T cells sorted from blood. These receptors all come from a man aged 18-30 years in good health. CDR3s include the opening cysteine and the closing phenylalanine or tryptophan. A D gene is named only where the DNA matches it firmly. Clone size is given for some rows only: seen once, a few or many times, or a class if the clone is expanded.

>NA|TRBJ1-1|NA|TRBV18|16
TGTGCCAGCTCCCACGGGACATCTGCCGCGAACACTGAAGCTTTCTTT
CASSHGTSAANTEAFF
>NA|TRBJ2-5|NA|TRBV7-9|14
TGTGCCAGCAGCTTAGATCAGGGGCCGAAGACCCAGTACTTC
CASSLDQGPKTQYF
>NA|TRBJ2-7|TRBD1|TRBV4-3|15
TGCGCCAGCAGCCTCGGACAGGGGGGTATCTACGAGCAGTACTTC
CASSLGQGGIYEQYF
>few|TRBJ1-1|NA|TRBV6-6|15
TGTGCCACTACCCATTGGGACCGGGGGCCGACTGAAGCTTTCTTT
CATTHWDRGPTEAFF
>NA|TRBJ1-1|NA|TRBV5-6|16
TGTGCCAGCAGGTCTACTGGGACCGAGGGCATCACTGAAGCTTTCTTT
CASRSTGTEGITEAFF
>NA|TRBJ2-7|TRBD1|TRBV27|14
TGTGCCAGCAGGGCCGGGACAGGGACATACGAGCAGTACTTC
CASRAGTGTYEQYF
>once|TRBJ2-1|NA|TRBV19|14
TGTGCCAGTAGTCACCGGACAGTTTACAATGAGCAGTTCTTC
CASSHRTVYNEQFF
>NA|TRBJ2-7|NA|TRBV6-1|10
TGTGCCAGCAGTGTGTACGAGCAGTACTTC
CASSVYEQYF
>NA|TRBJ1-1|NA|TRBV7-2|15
TGTGCCAGCAGCCCTTCGGCGACGGCGAACACTGAAGCTTTCTTT
CASSPSATANTEAFF
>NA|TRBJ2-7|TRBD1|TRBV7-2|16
TGTGCCAGCAGCTTCGGTTCCGGGACAGTCTCCTACGAGCAGTACTTC
CASSFGSGTVSYEQYF
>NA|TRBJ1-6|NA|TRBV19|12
TGTGCCACCCGGGACGGCAATTCACCCCTCCACTTT
CATRDGNSPLHF
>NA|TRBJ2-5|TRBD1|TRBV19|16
TGTGCCAGTAGTACTTTGGACAGGGGGCGCCGGGAGACCCAGTACTTC
CASSTLDRGRRETQYF
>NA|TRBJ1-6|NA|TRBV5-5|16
TGTGCCAGCAGCTTGGTGTATACAGCAGGGTGGGTACCCCTCCACTTT
CASSLVYTAGWVPLHF
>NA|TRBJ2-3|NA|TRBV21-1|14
TGTGCCAGCACCAATCTGGGGTCGGGGGATACGCAGTATTTT
CASTNLGSGDTQYF
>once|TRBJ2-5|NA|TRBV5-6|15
TGTGCCAGCAGCTTTTTATCTGGGACGCCTCAGACCCAGTACTTC
CASSFLSGTPQTQYF
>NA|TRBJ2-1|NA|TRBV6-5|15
TGTGCCAGCAGTTCAGAAGGACTGACCTACAATGAGCAGTTCTTC
CASSSEGLTYNEQFF
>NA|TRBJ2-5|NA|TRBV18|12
TGTGCCAGCTCACCACGTACAGAGACCCAGTACTTC
CASSPRTETQYF
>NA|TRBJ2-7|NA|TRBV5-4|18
TGTGCCAGCAGCTTGCTGGGGGGCTTGAAAATCGTGGGCCACGAGCAGTACTTC
CASSLLGGLKIVGHEQYF
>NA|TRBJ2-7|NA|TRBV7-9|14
TGTGCCAGCAGCTTATTCGGGTCAGCCTACGAGCAGTACTTC
CASSLFGSAYEQYF
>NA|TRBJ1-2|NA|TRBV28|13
TGTGCCAGCAGTTCGTCCGGACGTCGCGGCTACACCTTC
CASSSSGRRGYTF
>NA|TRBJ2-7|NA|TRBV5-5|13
TGTGCCAGCAGGCATACAGGGTCCGACGAGCAGTACTTC
CASRHTGSDEQYF
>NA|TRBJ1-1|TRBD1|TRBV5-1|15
TGCGCCAGCAGCCGACAGGGCCCTGGAGACACTGAAGCTTTCTTT
CASSRQGPGDTEAFF
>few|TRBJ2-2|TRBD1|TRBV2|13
TGTGCCAGCAGTGGACAGGGGGCCGGGGAGCTGTTTTTT
CASSGQGAGELFF
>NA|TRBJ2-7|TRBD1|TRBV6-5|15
TGTGCCAGCAGTTACGCCGGGACAGGGACCTACGAGCAGTACTTC
CASSYAGTGTYEQYF
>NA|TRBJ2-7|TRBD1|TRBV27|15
TGTGCCAGCAGTTTGGGGACAGGGGTGGGCTACGAGCAGTACTTC
CASSLGTGVGYEQYF
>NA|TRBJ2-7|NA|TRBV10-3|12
TGTGCCATCAGTGATGGCGGCTACGAGCAGTACTTC
CAISDGGYEQYF
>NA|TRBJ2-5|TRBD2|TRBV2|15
TGTGCCAGCGGAACGGGACTAGCGGTTAAAGAGACCCAGTACTTC
CASGTGLAVKETQYF
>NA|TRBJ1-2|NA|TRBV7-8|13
TGTGCCAGCAGCTTCCCCAGGGGCTATGGCTACACCTTC
CASSFPRGYGYTF
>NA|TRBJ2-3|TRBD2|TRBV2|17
TGTGCCAGCGCCGGACTAGCGGGTTATCTGGGTACAGATACGCAGTATTTT
CASAGLAGYLGTDTQYF
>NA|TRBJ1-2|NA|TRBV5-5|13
TGTGCCAGCAGCTTGGCAGGGGTTCAGGGCTACACCTTC
CASSLAGVQGYTF
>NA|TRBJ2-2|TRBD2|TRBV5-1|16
TGCGCCAGCAGCCCACTAGCGGGAGGGAACACCGGGGAGCTGTTTTTT
CASSPLAGGNTGELFF
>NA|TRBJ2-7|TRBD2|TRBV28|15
TGTGCCAGCAGAAGTGGCGGGGGGATCTCCTACGAGCAGTACTTC
CASRSGGGISYEQYF
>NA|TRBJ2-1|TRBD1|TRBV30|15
TGTGCCTGGAGAAGAGGGGGCCTAGGTTACAATGAGCAGTTCTTC
CAWRRGGLGYNEQFF
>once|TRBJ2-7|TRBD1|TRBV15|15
TGTGCCACCAGCCCAGCCGGGACAGGGGCCGGTGAGCAGTACTTC
CATSPAGTGAGEQYF
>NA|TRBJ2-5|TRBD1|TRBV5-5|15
TGTGCCAGCAGCCGCCAAACAGGGGGAGATGAGACCCAGTACTTC
CASSRQTGGDETQYF
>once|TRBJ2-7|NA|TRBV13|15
TGTGCCAGCAGCATTCCCGGGACACAACCCTACGAGCAGTACTTC
CASSIPGTQPYEQYF
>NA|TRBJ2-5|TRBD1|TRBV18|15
TGTGCCAGCTCACTAAGGACAGGCCAACAAGAGACCCAGTACTTC
CASSLRTGQQETQYF
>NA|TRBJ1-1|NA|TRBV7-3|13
TGTGCCAGCAGCTCGCGACAGAACACTGAAGCTTTCTTT
CASSSRQNTEAFF
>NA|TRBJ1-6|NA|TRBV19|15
TGTGCCAGTAGTACCGCCGGGACCCCCAATTCACCCCTCCACTTT
CASSTAGTPNSPLHF
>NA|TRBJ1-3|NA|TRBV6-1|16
TGTGCCAGCAGTGAGCGGCAGGTTAACTCTGGAAACACCATATATTTT
CASSERQVNSGNTIYF
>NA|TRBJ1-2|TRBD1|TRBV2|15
TGTGCCAGCAGTGTAGAGACAGGGGGAGGCCATGGCTACACCTTC
CASSVETGGGHGYTF
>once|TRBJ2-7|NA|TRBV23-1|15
TGCGCCAGCCCCCCCGGGACCGCCGTTTGCTACGAGCAGTACTTC
CASPPGTAVCYEQYF
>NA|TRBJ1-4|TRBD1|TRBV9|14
TGTGCCAGCACGTCGGGACAGGGTGGTGAAAAACTGTTTTTT
CASTSGQGGEKLFF
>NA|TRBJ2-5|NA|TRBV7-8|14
TGTGCCAGCAGCTTAGAGTGGTCCCAAGAGACCCAGTACTTC
CASSLEWSQETQYF
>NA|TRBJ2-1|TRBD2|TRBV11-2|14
TGTGCCAGCAGCTTACTTAGCGGGAGGGGTGAGCAGTTCTTC
CASSLLSGRGEQFF
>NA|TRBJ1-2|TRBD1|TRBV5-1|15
TGCGCCAGCAGCTTTGACCCAGGGGGTACCTATGGCTACACCTTC
CASSFDPGGTYGYTF
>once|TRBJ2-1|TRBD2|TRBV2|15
TGTGCCAGCAGTGCCGGACTAGCGGGGTACAATGAGCAGTTCTTC
CASSAGLAGYNEQFF
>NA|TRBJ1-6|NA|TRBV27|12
TGTGCCAGCAGATCAGGGCATTCACCCCTCCACTTT
CASRSGHSPLHF
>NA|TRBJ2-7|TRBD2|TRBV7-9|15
TGTGCCAGCAGCGTCTCCGGGACTAGCGCCTACGAGCAGTACTTC
CASSVSGTSAYEQYF
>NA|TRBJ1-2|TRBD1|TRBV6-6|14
TGTGCCAGCAGTGCCACAGGGGGAAACTATGGCTACACCTTC
CASSATGGNYGYTF
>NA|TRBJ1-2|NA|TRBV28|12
TGTGCCAGCAGTTTGCAAGGTCGCGGCTACACCTTC
CASSLQGRGYTF
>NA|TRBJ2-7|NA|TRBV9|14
TGTGCCAGCAGCGTAGGGGGTATCGCCTACGAGCAGTACTTC
CASSVGGIAYEQYF
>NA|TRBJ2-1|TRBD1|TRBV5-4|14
TGTGCCAGCAGCGACGGACAGGGACGAAATGAGCAGTTCTTC
CASSDGQGRNEQFF
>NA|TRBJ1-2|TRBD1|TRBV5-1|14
TGCGCCAGCAGCTTGGGGGACAGGGATTATGGCTACACCTTC
CASSLGDRDYGYTF
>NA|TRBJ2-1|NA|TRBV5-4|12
TGTGCCAGCAGCTTCTGGGGGAATGAGCAGTTCTTC
CASSFWGNEQFF
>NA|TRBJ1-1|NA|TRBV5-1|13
TGCGCCAGCAGCGGGGGTGGGTACACTGAAGCTTTCTTT
CASSGGGYTEAFF
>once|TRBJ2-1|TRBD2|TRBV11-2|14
TGTGCCAGCAGCTCTCGGGGACTAGACAATGAGCAGTTCTTC
CASSSRGLDNEQFF
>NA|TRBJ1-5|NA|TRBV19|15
TGTGCCAGTAGTATGGGTCCAGGCAGCAATCAGCCCCAGCATTTT
CASSMGPGSNQPQHF
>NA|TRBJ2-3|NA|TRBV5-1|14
TGCGCCAGCAGCGAACAGGGATATACAGATACGCAGTATTTT
CASSEQGYTDTQYF